This T cell receptor (beta chain) came from a study of T-cell reconstitution after alpha-beta-depleted transplantation in children. This sample's TCRbeta library carried unique molecular identifier barcodes. TCRdb passed the PCR reads through MiXCR, listing each CDR3 protein once. Of hundreds of thousands of distinct CDR3 sequences listed, less than 15% are singletons. The sample holds many counts of this clonotype. CDR1 and CDR2 (germline): SGHTA, FQGTGA. V was cut by 3 bases and J by 3 bases, with 13 bases left in between. The CDR3 contains 15 residues. The clonotype comes from a girl between 2 and 10 years old with congenital amegakaryocytic thrombocytopenia, due to receive a stem cell transplant. Sequencing was performed on PBMCs, taken before TCRalphabeta/CD19-depleted stem cell transplant. J is TRBJ2-3 and V is TRBV7-3; a weak D match, TRBD2 (5 bases). CDR3 amino acids: CASSFGRTVTDTQYF. The DNA for the CDR3 is TGTGCCAGCAGCTTTGGGCGGACTGTAACAGATACGCAGTATTTT.